The 15 T cell receptor beta chains reported below all come from one sample, sequenced in a study of shared clonotypes between healthy human individuals. This table comes from immunoSEQ multiplex PCR, and its TCRdb copy is limited to in-frame clones, with some not included. The repertoire holds some 2,500,000 clones, roughly 93% seen once, with 0.36% in the top ten. The sequenced material came from naive CD4+ T cells from PBMCs. Subset in this sample: CD45RA+ positively selected. Receptors originate from a man aged 18 to 35 in good health. Some clones in this sample may be carry-over from other donors' samples.

This chain uses TRBV2 with TRBJ2-7, with 7 bases that match TRBD2. The CDR3 runs 15 residues. The junction had 10 bases not matched to a gene; V was cut back by 8 bases and J by 0 bases. Germline assignment: CDR1 SNHLY and CDR2 FYNNEI. The CDR3 DNA is TGTGCCAGCTTTCCCCTAGCGGTTAACTCCTACGAGCAGTACTTC. Translation: CASFPLAVNSYEQYF. The variable domain in full, with the rest retrieved from reference TRBV2 and TRBJ2-7, is EPEVTQTPSHQVTQMGQEVILRCVPISNHLYFYWYRQILGQKVEFLVSFYNNEISEKSEIFDDQFSVERPDGSNFTLKIRSTKLEDSAMYFCASFPLAVNSYEQYFGPGTRLTVT.

This chain links TRBV27 with TRBJ1-5; possibly TRBD1 for D (5 bases). This CDR3 contains 13 residues. V shed 3 bases and J shed 7 bases, with 10 bases lying between them. CDR1 and CDR2 from the germline V gene are MNHEY and SMNVEV (reference sequence). In nucleotides, the CDR3 is TGTGCCAGCAGTTTTACAGGTACCCAGCCCCAGCATTTT. This encodes CASSFTGTQPQHF.

The DNA of the CDR3 is TGTGCCAGCAGTAGGAGGGGGGACACCGGGGAGCTGTTTTTT. Translating gives CASSRRGDTGELFF. This chain links TRBV6-5 with TRBJ2-2; either TRBD1 or TRBD2 may fit D (6 bases each). Germline CDR1 reads MNHEY; CDR2 reads SVGAGI. With 5 bases removed from V and 3 bases from J, the gap between germline ends came to 10 bases. The CDR3 spans 14 residues.

This rearrangement joins TRBV6-1 to TRBJ2-7, with D possibly matching TRBD1 (6 bases). The length of the CDR3 is 13 residues. The germline V and J ends were trimmed by 8 bases and 3 bases, with 14 bases remaining between them. Germline CDR1 reads MNHNS; CDR2 reads SASEGT. In DNA, the CDR3 is TGTGCCAGCCTGACAAGGACAGACTACGAGCAGTACTTC. As protein: CASLTRTDYEQYF.

V gene TRBV7-9 combines with J gene TRBJ2-3; weak D call: TRBD1 (6 bases). V lost 5 bases and J lost 4, with 28 bases in between. The CDR3 contains 19 residues. Germline values: CDR1 SEHNR, CDR2 FQNEAQ (reference sequence). CDR3 sequence reads: CASSPETGGIMGKPDTQYF. For the CDR3, the DNA is TGTGCCAGCAGCCCCGAGACAGGTGGAATCATGGGGAAACCAGATACGCAGTATTTT.

V and J are TRBV5-1 and TRBJ1-3; TRBD1 might be the D (5 bases). V lost 0 bases and J 0 bases, leaving 13 bases between the germline ends. CDR1 is SGHRS and CDR2 is YFSETQ in the germline V gene. This CDR3 has 17 amino acids. CDR3 protein: CASSLDRGRSSGNTIYF. CDR3 nucleotides: TGCGCCAGCAGCTTGGATCGGGGACGGAGCTCTGGAAACACCATATATTTT.

As concerns this clone: An end of the junction differs from the germline gene, which may be a read error. The gene calls are TRBV29-1 and TRBJ2-3; D is perhaps TRBD1 or TRBD2 (5 bases each). Germline values: CDR1 SQVTM, CDR2 ANQGSEA. The CDR3 contains 12 residues. The CDR3 region has the DNA TGCAGCTTCCGGACTGTGACAGATACACAGTATTTT. Translated: CSFRTVTDTQYF.

V usage is TRBV7-9 and J usage is TRBJ2-6, with 8 bases lining up with TRBD2. The germline V gene has CDR1 SEHNR and CDR2 FQNEAQ (reference sequence). The trim removed 4 bases at V and 0 bases at J, leaving 5 bases unmatched. This CDR3 region has 17 residues. The CDR3 nucleotides read TGTGCCAGCAGCTACTCGGGGGGGCTCTCTGGGGCCAACGTCCTGACTTTC. It translates to CASSYSGGLSGANVLTF.

The chain recombines TRBV7-3 with TRBJ2-1; 8 bases match TRBD2. The CDR3 loop spans 16 amino acids. The V gene end was trimmed by 2 bases and the J gene end by 9 bases; junction bases not matched to a gene: 12. Per the germline V gene, CDR1 is SGHTA and CDR2 is FQGTGA. In DNA form, the CDR3 reads TGTGCCAGCAGCTTATTGGGCCTAGCGGGTCCTGGTGAGCAGTTCTTC. This codes for CASSLLGLAGPGEQFF.

Only one count was recorded for this clone. The chain is built from TRBV5-6 and TRBJ2-3; 8 positions agree with TRBD2. V was pared by 4 bases and J by 3 bases, with 7 bases of the junction left unmatched. Germline CDR1 SGHDT, CDR2 YYEEEE. The CDR3 has 15 residues. The CDR3 loop is CASSRSGSRTDTQYF. In DNA, the CDR3 is TGTGCCAGCAGCCGCAGCGGGAGTAGAACAGATACGCAGTATTTT.

Only a few counts were recorded for this clone. This chain links TRBV9 with TRBJ1-1, with D unclear. Looked up from germline, CDR1 is SGDLS and CDR2 is YYNGEE. CDR3 length: 15 residues. Between the trimmed V and J ends, which lost 4 bases and 2 bases, there was a span of 15 bases. The CDR3 reads CASSPRADHNTEAFF. CDR3 sequence (DNA): TGTGCCAGCAGCCCCCGGGCAGACCATAACACTGAAGCTTTCTTT.

Turning to this clone: The same CDR3 is also encoded by other DNA sequences in this sample. V and J are TRBV5-1 and TRBJ2-5; no clear D. This CDR3 has 13 amino acids. Trimming stripped 0 bases from V and 5 bases from J, with 8 bases between. Germline V gene lookup returns CDR1 SGHRS and CDR2 YFSETQ. CDR3 amino acids: CASSLGRAETQYF. Here the CDR3 DNA reads TGCGCCAGCAGCTTGGGTAGGGCTGAGACCCAGTACTTC.

V usage is TRBV7-6 and J usage is TRBJ2-5; D unresolved. CDR3 length equals 15 residues. The germline CDR1 and CDR2 sequences are SGHVS and FNYEAQ. The V gene lost 1 base and the J gene lost 1 base, with 10 bases spanning the gap. CDR3 loop: CASSLGADRQETQYF. In DNA form, the CDR3 reads TGTGCCAGCAGCTTAGGGGCAGACCGCCAAGAGACCCAGTACTTC.

J is TRBJ1-4 and V is TRBV6-5, with 7 bases matching TRBD1. Unmatched junction bases numbered 8, after V lost 0 bases and J lost 7 bases. CDR3 size: 16 residues. Per the germline V gene, CDR1 is MNHEY and CDR2 is SVGAGI. CDR3 sequence reads: CASSYSFYRGSEKLFF. Written as DNA, the CDR3 is TGTGCCAGCAGTTACTCGTTTTACAGGGGTAGTGAAAAACTGTTTTTT.

The count of this clone is one. The chain couples TRBV27 to TRBJ1-4; D unresolved. The CDR3 length is 14 residues. The V end lost 1 base, the J end lost 0 bases, and 3 bases lay between the germline ends. CDR1 and CDR2 from the germline V gene are MNHEY and SMNVEV (reference sequence). The CDR3 spells CASSLYSTNEKLFF. Written as DNA, the CDR3 is TGTGCCAGCAGTTTATATTCAACTAATGAAAAACTGTTTTTT.